This T cell receptor beta chain was observed in a study of response to subunit inactivated influenza vaccine. TCRdb passed the RT-PCR reads through MiXCR, listing each CDR3 protein once. This table has hundreds of thousands of distinct CDR3 sequences, roughly 20% appearing once. V lost 1 base, J lost 8 bases, and 11 bases lay in between. Germline V gene data show CDR1 as MGHRA and CDR2 as YSYEKL. CDR3 length: 14 residues. Sequenced here: PBMCs from blood, sampled more than 4 days after vaccination. This sequence joins TRBV4-1 and TRBJ1-4, with no clear D. This TCR was sampled from a man aged 45-60 years who received an inactivated influenza vaccine. The CDR3 reads CASSQGVRREKLFF. The CDR3, as DNA: TGCGCCAGCAGCCAAGGGGTTCGAAGAGAAAAACTGTTTTTT.